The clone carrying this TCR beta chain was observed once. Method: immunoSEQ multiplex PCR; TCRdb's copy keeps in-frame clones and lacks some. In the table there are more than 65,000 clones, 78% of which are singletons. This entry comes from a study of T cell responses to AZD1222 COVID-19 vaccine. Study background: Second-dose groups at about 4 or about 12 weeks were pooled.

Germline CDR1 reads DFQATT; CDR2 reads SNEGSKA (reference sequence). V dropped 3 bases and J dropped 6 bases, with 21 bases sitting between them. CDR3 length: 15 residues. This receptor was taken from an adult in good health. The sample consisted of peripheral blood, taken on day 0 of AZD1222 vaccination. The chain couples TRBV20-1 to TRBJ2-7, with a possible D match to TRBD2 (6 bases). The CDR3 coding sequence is TGCAGTGCTAGTTCCAGGGTTGCCTACGGGGGCGAGCAGTACTTC. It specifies CSASSRVAYGGEQYF.